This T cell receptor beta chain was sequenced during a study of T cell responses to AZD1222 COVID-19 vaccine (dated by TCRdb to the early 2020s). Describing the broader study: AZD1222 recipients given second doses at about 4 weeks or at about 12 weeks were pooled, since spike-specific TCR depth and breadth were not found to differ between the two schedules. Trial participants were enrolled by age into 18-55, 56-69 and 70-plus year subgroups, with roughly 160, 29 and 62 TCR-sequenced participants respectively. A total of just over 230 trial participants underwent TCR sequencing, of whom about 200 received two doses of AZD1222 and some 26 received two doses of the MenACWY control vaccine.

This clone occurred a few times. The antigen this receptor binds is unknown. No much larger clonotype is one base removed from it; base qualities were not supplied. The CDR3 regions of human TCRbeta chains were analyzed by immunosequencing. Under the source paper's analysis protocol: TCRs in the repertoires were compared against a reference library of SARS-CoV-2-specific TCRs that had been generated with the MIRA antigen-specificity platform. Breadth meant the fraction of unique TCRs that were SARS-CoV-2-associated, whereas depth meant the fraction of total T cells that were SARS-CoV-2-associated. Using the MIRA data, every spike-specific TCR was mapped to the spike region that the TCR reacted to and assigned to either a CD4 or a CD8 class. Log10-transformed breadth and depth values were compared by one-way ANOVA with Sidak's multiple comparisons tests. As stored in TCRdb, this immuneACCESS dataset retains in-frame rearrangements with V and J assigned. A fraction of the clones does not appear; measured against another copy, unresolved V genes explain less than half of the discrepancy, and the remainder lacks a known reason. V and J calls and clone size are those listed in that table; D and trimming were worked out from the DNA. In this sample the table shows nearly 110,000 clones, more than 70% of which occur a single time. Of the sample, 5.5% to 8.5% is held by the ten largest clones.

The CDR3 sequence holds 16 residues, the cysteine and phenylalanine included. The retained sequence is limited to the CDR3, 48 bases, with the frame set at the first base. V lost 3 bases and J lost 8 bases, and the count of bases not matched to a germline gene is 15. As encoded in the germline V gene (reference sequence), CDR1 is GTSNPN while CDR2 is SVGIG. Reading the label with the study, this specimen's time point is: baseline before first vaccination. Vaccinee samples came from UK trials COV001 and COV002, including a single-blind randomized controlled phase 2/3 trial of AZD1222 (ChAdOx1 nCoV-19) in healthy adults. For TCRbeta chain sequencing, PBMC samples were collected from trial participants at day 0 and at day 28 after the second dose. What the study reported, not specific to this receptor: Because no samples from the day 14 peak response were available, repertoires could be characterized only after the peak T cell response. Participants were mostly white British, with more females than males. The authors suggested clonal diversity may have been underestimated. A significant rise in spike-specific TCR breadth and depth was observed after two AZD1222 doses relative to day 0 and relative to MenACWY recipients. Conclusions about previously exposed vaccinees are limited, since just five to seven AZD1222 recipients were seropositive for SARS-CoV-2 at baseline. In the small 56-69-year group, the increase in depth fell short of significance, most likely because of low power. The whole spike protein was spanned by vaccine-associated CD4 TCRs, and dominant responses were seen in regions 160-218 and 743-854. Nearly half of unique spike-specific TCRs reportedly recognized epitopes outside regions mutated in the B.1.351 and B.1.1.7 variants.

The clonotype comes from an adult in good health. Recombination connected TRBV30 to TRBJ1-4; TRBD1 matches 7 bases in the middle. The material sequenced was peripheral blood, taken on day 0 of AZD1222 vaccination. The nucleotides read TGTGCCTGGAGCCCCTACTGGGACAGCTTGGTCGAAAAACTGTTTTTT. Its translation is CAWSPYWDSLVEKLFF.